This TCR beta chain was recorded in a study of blood T cell repertoires in COVID-19. Background on the study: Whether acute or convalescent, the COVID-19 samples came from the United States, Italy and Spain. The analysed material was cDNA or gDNA that came from T cells, B-cell-depleted T cells, or PBMCs.

In the study's own analysis: Amplification of reference gene primers provided the estimated nucleated cell counts. This table comes from immunoSEQ multiplex PCR, and its TCRdb copy is limited to in-frame clones, with some not included. The DNA was the basis for D and trimming; V, J and clone size are from that table. The sample carries about 180,000 clones, about 80% recorded once. The clonotype was recovered from a woman aged 70-85 years with acute or convalescent COVID-19. Material: peripheral blood.

CDR3 bases: TGCGCCAGCAGCCAAGACTTTATATCAGACTATGGCTACACCTTC. It yields the protein CASSQDFISDYGYTF. V usage is TRBV4-3 and J usage is TRBJ1-2; D is unresolved. Germline V gene lookup returns CDR1 LGHNA and CDR2 YSLEER. This CDR3 has 15 residues. The V end lost 0 bases, the J end lost 3 bases, and 11 bases lay between the germline ends.